These 29 T cell receptor beta chains were sequenced from one sample in a study of blood T cell repertoires in COVID-19. The method was immunoSEQ multiplex PCR; TCRdb's version includes in-frame clones alone and lacks a portion of them. This repertoire shows 80,000 to 100,000 clones, about four fifths found once; its top ten account for 15% to 20%. Sequenced: peripheral blood. Receptor source: a human donor in a cohort sampled during active COVID-19.

The chain joins TRBV4-2 to TRBJ2-7; 9 nucleotides align to TRBD2. The germline CDR1 and CDR2 sequences are LGHNA and YNFKEQ. The CDR3 runs to 15 residues. V lost 1 base to trimming and J lost 2 bases; unmatched junction nucleotides: 3. Here the CDR3 reads CASSQVAGETYEQYF. The CDR3 nucleotides read TGTGCCAGCAGCCAAGTAGCGGGAGAAACCTACGAGCAGTACTTC.

V is TRBV5-1 and J is TRBJ2-7; 9 bases map to TRBD2. The CDR3 is 15 amino acids. Germline CDR1 is SGHRS and CDR2 is YFSETQ. Germline trimming cut 0 bases from V and 7 bases from J; bases unmatched to any gene: 8. The CDR3 region is CASSLAGGRAEEQYF. CDR3 coding DNA: TGCGCCAGCAGCTTGGCTGGCGGGAGGGCCGAAGAGCAGTACTTC.

The V gene is TRBV28, the J gene TRBJ2-1; D uncertain. Germline values: CDR1 MDHEN, CDR2 SYDVKM. V was cut by 6 bases and J by 9 bases, with 15 bases left in between. This CDR3 has 13 residues. The CDR3 DNA is TGTGCCAGCAGCCTGATAGTATACGGTGAGCAGTTCTTC. This gives the protein CASSLIVYGEQFF.

In its sample, this clone was seen once. This chain connects TRBV7-2 to TRBJ2-1, with D possibly matching TRBD2 (5 bases). V dropped 4 bases and J dropped 7 bases, with 11 bases sitting between them. CDR1 SGHTA and CDR2 FQGNSA come from the germline V gene. The CDR3 totals 13 residues. CDR3 sequence: CASSWVSVNEQFF. In nucleotides, the CDR3 is TGTGCCAGCAGCTGGGTTAGCGTGAATGAGCAGTTCTTC. The full variable domain, completed using reference TRBV7-2 and TRBJ2-1, is GAGVSQSPSNKVTEKGKDVELRCDPISGHTALYWYRQSLGQGLEFLIYFQGNSAPDKSGLPSDRFSAERTGGSVSTLTIQRTQQEDSAVYLCASSWVSVNEQFFGPGTRLTVL.

The gene calls are TRBV21-1 and TRBJ1-5; the D segment call TRBD1 is taken from the table without a DNA check. TRBV21-1 is classified as a pseudogene. The CDR3 has 14 amino acids. CDR3 bases: TGTGCCAGAGGAAGGACAGGGGCGAATCAGCCCCAGCATTTT. This sequence encodes CARGRTGANQPQHF.

The chain combines TRBV14 with TRBJ2-7; no firm D call. The CDR3 covers 15 residues. The germline V gene encodes CDR1 SGHDN and CDR2 FVKESK. The germline V and J ends were trimmed by 3 bases and 4 bases, with 16 bases remaining between them. The DNA for the CDR3 is TGTGCCAGCAGCCATCTTGAGCTCTTACTTTACGAGCAGTACTTC. Protein sequence: CASSHLELLLYEQYF.

This clone was seen a handful of times. V is TRBV9 and J is TRBJ2-7; 11 bases are shared with TRBD2. The CDR3 runs to 15 residues. Germline V lookup: CDR1 SGDLS, CDR2 YYNGEE. Unmatched junction bases numbered 5, after V lost 4 bases and J lost 2 bases. Here the CDR3 reads CASSPGLAEAYEQYF. Here the CDR3 DNA reads TGTGCCAGCAGCCCGGGACTAGCGGAGGCCTACGAGCAGTACTTC.

This clone has a single count. This sequence joins TRBV6-5 and TRBJ2-7; 8 bases map to TRBD1. The V gene end was trimmed by 6 bases and the J gene end by 6 bases; junction bases not matched to a gene: 7. This CDR3 region has 13 residues. CDR1 is MNHEY, CDR2 SVGAGI, per germline. The DNA of the CDR3 is TGTGCCAGCAGCGCACAACAGGGGGTCGAGCAGTACTTC. It is translated as CASSAQQGVEQYF.

The chain recombines TRBV2 with TRBJ1-5, with 9 positions matching TRBD1. The V gene end was trimmed by 1 base and the J gene end by 2 bases; junction bases not matched to a gene: 0. The CDR3 has 15 amino acids. Per the germline V gene, CDR1 is SNHLY and CDR2 is FYNNEI. CDR3 nucleotide sequence: TGTGCCAGCAGTGAAGGGACAGGGGGCAATCAGCCCCAGCATTTT. Translating gives CASSEGTGGNQPQHF.

The CDR3 DNA sequence: TGTGCCAGCACCAAGGGGGCGCGCACTGAAGCTTTCTTT. Protein sequence: CASTKGARTEAFF. The V gene is TRBV6-5, the J gene TRBJ1-1, with 7 positions matching TRBD1. CDR1 MNHEY and CDR2 SVGAGI come from the germline V gene. Trimming cost V 7 bases and J 4 bases; bases outside gene matches: 6. This CDR3 comprises 13 residues.

This chain connects TRBV25-1 to TRBJ1-2; D possibly corresponds to TRBD1 (6 bases). Trimming took off 6 bases at V and 3 bases at J, with 11 bases between the two ends. CDR1 MGHDK and CDR2 SYGVNS come from the germline V gene. The length of the CDR3 is 13 residues. Here the CDR3 reads CASSLGGYYGYTF. CDR3 sequence (DNA): TGTGCCAGCAGCCTAGGGGGTTACTATGGCTACACCTTC.

The V call is TRBV16, the J call TRBJ2-7; 7 positions agree with TRBD2. The length of the CDR3 is 14 residues. V trimming: 0 bases; J trimming: 6 bases; junction bases outside the gene matches: 5. Germline CDR1 and CDR2: KGHSY and FQNENV. The CDR3 bases are TGTGCCAGCAGCCAATCAGCGGGACTCTCCGAGCAGTACTTC. Translation gives CASSQSAGLSEQYF.

The gene calls are TRBV5-1 and TRBJ2-6; D is unresolved. Trimming stripped 0 bases from V and 2 bases from J, with 12 bases between. This CDR3 has 17 residues. Germline V gene data show CDR1 as SGHRS and CDR2 as YFSETQ. CDR3: CASSLAGPRAGANVLTF. CDR3 nucleotides: TGCGCCAGCAGCTTGGCTGGCCCCCGGGCTGGGGCCAACGTCCTGACTTTC.

The chain uses TRBV11-3 and TRBJ2-7; TRBD1 matches 9 bases. Germline assignment: CDR1 SGHNT and CDR2 YENEEA. With 3 bases clipped from V and 2 bases from J, the junction kept 5 bases outside the gene matches. This CDR3 contains 15 residues. The CDR3: CASSLGTGMTYEQYF. The DNA for the CDR3 is TGTGCCAGCAGCTTGGGGACAGGGATGACCTACGAGCAGTACTTC.

The chain uses TRBV18 and TRBJ2-3, with D possibly TRBD2 on 5 matching bases. The CDR3 runs 15 residues. V lost 2 bases to trimming and J lost 2 bases, with 11 bases between them. Per the germline V gene, CDR1 is KGHSH and CDR2 is LQKENI. The CDR3 coding sequence is TGTGCCAGCTCACCAAACGGGATCCACACAGATACGCAGTATTTT. This gives the protein CASSPNGIHTDTQYF. Together with reference TRBV18 and TRBJ2-3, the CDR3 gives the full variable domain: NAGVMQNPRHLVRRRGQEARLRCSPMKGHSHVYWYRQLPEEGLKFMVYLQKENIIDESGMPKERFSAEFPKEGPSILRIQQVVRGDSAAYFCASSPNGIHTDTQYFGPGTRLTVL.

This chain uses TRBV11-2 with TRBJ2-7, with 7 bases that match TRBD1. Germline V gene sequence: CDR1 SGHAT, CDR2 FQNNGV. V gave up 2 bases and J gave up 2 bases; unmatched junction bases: 3. CDR3 length: 14 amino acids. DNA for the CDR3: TGTGCCAGCAGCTTATCTACAGGGGCCTACGAGCAGTACTTC. It is translated as CASSLSTGAYEQYF.

V usage is TRBV7-2 and J usage is TRBJ1-4; D remains unclear. Deletions cut 1 base from V and 10 bases from J, with 13 bases between. The CDR3 has 14 amino acids. In germline, CDR1 is SGHTA, CDR2 FQGNSA. The CDR3 sequence: CASSLDWSEGKLFF. The CDR3 DNA reads TGTGCCAGCAGCTTAGATTGGTCAGAGGGAAAACTGTTTTTT.

The chain joins TRBV11-2 to TRBJ1-3; 10 bases fit TRBD1. There are 16 residues in the CDR3. Trimming cost V 5 bases and J 4 bases; bases outside gene matches: 8. Per the germline V gene, CDR1 is SGHAT and CDR2 is FQNNGV. CDR3 in amino acids: CASSETGGARGNTIYF. The CDR3 region has the DNA TGTGCCAGCAGCGAGACAGGGGGCGCGAGGGGAAACACCATATATTTT.

The genes are TRBV29-1 and TRBJ1-1; D is unresolved. Germline CDR1 is SQVTM and CDR2 is ANQGSEA. The V end lost 6 bases, the J end lost 1 base, and 6 bases lay between the germline ends. CDR3 size: 11 residues. As DNA, the CDR3 is TGCAGCGTCCACGGGAACACTGAAGCTTTCTTT. Translating it yields CSVHGNTEAFF.

The J gene is TRBJ2-7, the V gene TRBV12-2; the table assigns TRBD1, which was not confirmed against the DNA. TRBV12-2 is a known pseudogene. The length of the CDR3 is 17 residues. CDR3 nucleotide sequence: TGTGCAAGTCGCTCGCCCAACCCAAGAGGACATTCCCACGAGCAGTACTTC. Amino acid sequence: CASRSPNPRGHSHEQYF.

The chain combines TRBV5-1 with TRBJ2-1, with TRBD2 as a possible D gene (6 bases). The germline V gene encodes CDR1 SGHRS and CDR2 YFSETQ. V was cut by 1 base and J by 6 bases, with 14 bases left in between. There are 15 residues in the CDR3. DNA for the CDR3: TGCGCCAGCAGCTTGACGGGAGATCTTTTCAATGAGCAGTTCTTC. Its protein is CASSLTGDLFNEQFF.

The chain is built from TRBV11-2 and TRBJ2-1; 7 bases fit TRBD2. V trimming: 1 base; J trimming: 3 bases; junction bases outside the gene matches: 3. CDR1 is SGHAT and CDR2 is FQNNGV in the germline V gene. This CDR3 contains 15 residues. CDR3 residues: CASSLAGGNYNEQFF. The CDR3 DNA reads as TGTGCCAGCAGCTTAGCGGGAGGAAACTACAATGAGCAGTTCTTC.

This sequence joins TRBV6-5 and TRBJ1-2; TRBD1 agrees at 8 bases. J gave up 8 bases and V 8 bases, and 4 bases lay outside the gene matches. Germline values: CDR1 MNHEY, CDR2 SVGAGI. CDR3 length equals 11 residues. CDR3 DNA sequence: TGTGCCAGCCAGGGGGCGGGAGGCTACACCTTC. Its protein is CASQGAGGYTF.

The chain has TRBV11-2 and TRBJ1-1; D might be TRBD1 (5 bases). Germline assignment: CDR1 SGHAT and CDR2 FQNNGV. V was pared by 2 bases and J by 1 base, with 17 bases between. This CDR3 comprises 17 residues. CDR3 nucleotide sequence: TGTGCCAGCAGCTTAACTATGCGGGGGAGTAGGAACACTGAAGCTTTCTTT. This encodes CASSLTMRGSRNTEAFF.

The chain joins TRBV28 to TRBJ1-1, with D perhaps matching TRBD1 (6 bases). Germline loops: CDR1 MDHEN, CDR2 SYDVKM. The CDR3 length is 14 residues. Trimming shortened V by 6 bases and J by 7 bases, and 18 bases separated the two germline ends. The CDR3 bases are TGTGCCAGCAGCCTAAGGGACACCGCCAGTGAAGCTTTCTTT. The encoded protein is CASSLRDTASEAFF.

CDR3 protein: CASSSQGASGNTIYF. CDR3 DNA: TGCGCCAGCAGCTCACAGGGGGCTTCTGGAAACACCATATATTTT. The chain has TRBV5-1 and TRBJ1-3, with TRBD1 matching 9 bases. V trimming: 3 bases; J trimming: 1 base; junction bases outside the gene matches: 2. This CDR3 has 15 amino acids. Germline CDR1 SGHRS, CDR2 YFSETQ.

The J gene is TRBJ2-5, the V gene TRBV2, with D perhaps TRBD2 (6 bases). The CDR3 loop spans 14 amino acids. V lost 6 bases to trimming and J lost 3 bases, with 14 bases between them. The germline V gene has CDR1 SNHLY and CDR2 FYNNEI. For the CDR3, the DNA is TGTGCCAGCAGGGTCGGGAGAGGGAAAGAGACCCAGTACTTC. It encodes CASRVGRGKETQYF.

Details on this clone: Additional DNA sequences in this sample encode the identical CDR3. The chain links TRBV10-2 to TRBJ2-3, with D possibly matching TRBD2 (7 bases). Germline V gene lookup returns CDR1 WSHSY and CDR2 SAAADI. V was cut by 6 bases and J by 4 bases, with 14 bases left in between. CDR3 length: 14 amino acids. CDR3 sequence: CASRGQGRADTQYF. In DNA, the CDR3 is TGCGCCAGCAGGGGCCAGGGGAGGGCAGATACGCAGTATTTT.

This clone turned up a few times. The sample carries other DNA sequences with the same CDR3. This chain connects TRBV19 to TRBJ2-7; D is uncertain. The germline V gene encodes CDR1 LNHDA and CDR2 SQIVND (reference sequence). V was trimmed by 3 bases and J by 7 bases, leaving 10 bases between them. The CDR3 extends over 12 amino acids. In nucleotides, the CDR3 is TGTGCCAGTAGTATCGACCACGGGGAGCAGTACTTC. Its protein product is CASSIDHGEQYF.